A selection of T cell receptor beta chains follows, all from one sample in a study of T cells in Graves' hyperthyroidism and ophthalmopathy. TCRdb re-called the multiplex PCR reads with MiXCR, one entry per CDR3 protein. The sample has approximately 400,000 distinct CDR3 sequences, 13% seen once; the top ten hold less than 25%. Sequencing used blood. These receptors all come from a man aged 25 to 40 with Graves' hyperthyroidism that later progressed to Graves' ophthalmopathy. Both conserved end residues are part of each CDR3. Each record gives: V gene, J gene, clone size, D gene, CDR3 protein, CDR3 DNA. The D gene is left open where the match is weak. Clone size appears in some rows only: once, few, many, or a class for an expanded clone.

v_gene: TRBV11-1; j_gene: TRBJ2-1; abundance: many; d_gene: .; CDR3aa: CASSLAPGGSEQFF; CDR3nt: TGTGCCAGCAGCTTAGCGCCTGGGGGCAGTGAGCAGTTCTTC
v_gene: TRBV12-5; j_gene: TRBJ1-1; abundance: .; d_gene: TRBD1; CDR3aa: CASGFSGGVTEAFF; CDR3nt: TGTGCTAGTGGTTTTTCAGGGGGAGTCACTGAAGCTTTCTTT
v_gene: TRBV20-1; j_gene: TRBJ1-2; abundance: .; d_gene: .; CDR3aa: CSARDLITSYGYTF; CDR3nt: TGCAGTGCTAGAGATCTTATAACGAGCTATGGCTACACCTTC
v_gene: TRBV4-1; j_gene: TRBJ1-2; abundance: .; d_gene: TRBD1; CDR3aa: CASSQGQGASGYTF; CDR3nt: TGCGCCAGCAGCCAAGGACAGGGGGCGAGCGGCTACACCTTC
v_gene: TRBV20-1; j_gene: TRBJ2-7; abundance: few; d_gene: .; CDR3aa: CSARLGDEQYF; CDR3nt: TGCAGTGCTAGACTGGGGGACGAGCAGTACTTC
v_gene: TRBV5-5; j_gene: TRBJ2-1; abundance: many; d_gene: TRBD1; CDR3aa: CAGQGGMDEQFF; CDR3nt: TGTGCCGGACAGGGAGGAATGGATGAGCAGTTCTTC
v_gene: TRBV6-2/TRBV6-3; j_gene: TRBJ1-6; abundance: .; d_gene: .; CDR3aa: CASSYLPGTSYNSPLHF; CDR3nt: TGTGCCAGCAGTTACCTCCCAGGGACGTCCTATAATTCACCCCTCCACTTT
v_gene: TRBV10-2; j_gene: TRBJ2-2; abundance: few; d_gene: .; CDR3aa: CASTDRSGELFF; CDR3nt: TGCGCCAGCACTGATCGTAGCGGGGAGCTGTTTTTT
v_gene: TRBV18; j_gene: TRBJ2-5; abundance: .; d_gene: TRBD2; CDR3aa: CASSPFSGDQETQYF; CDR3nt: TGTGCCAGCTCACCATTTAGCGGGGACCAAGAGACCCAGTACTTC
v_gene: TRBV4-1; j_gene: TRBJ1-4; abundance: .; d_gene: TRBD1; CDR3aa: CASSLQRRDRGPATNEKLFF; CDR3nt: TGCGCCAGCAGCCTCCAGCGGCGGGACAGGGGTCCGGCAACTAATGAAAAACTGTTTTTT
v_gene: TRBV7-9; j_gene: TRBJ2-1; abundance: many; d_gene: TRBD2; CDR3aa: CASSLALAGWDEQFF; CDR3nt: TGTGCCAGCAGTTTGGCTCTAGCGGGTTGGGATGAGCAGTTCTTC
v_gene: TRBV9; j_gene: TRBJ1-1; abundance: many; d_gene: .; CDR3aa: CASSVGRERLYTEAFF; CDR3nt: TGTGCCAGCAGCGTGGGAAGGGAAAGGTTGTACACTGAAGCTTTCTTT
v_gene: TRBV5-1; j_gene: TRBJ1-5; abundance: .; d_gene: .; CDR3aa: CASRPGEFNQPQHF; CDR3nt: TGCGCCAGCAGACCAGGGGAATTCAATCAGCCCCAGCATTTT
v_gene: TRBV30; j_gene: TRBJ1-2; abundance: few; d_gene: .; CDR3aa: CAWSETAGTYYGYTF; CDR3nt: TGTGCCTGGAGTGAAACGGCAGGGACCTACTATGGCTACACCTTC
v_gene: TRBV30; j_gene: TRBJ1-1; abundance: many; d_gene: .; CDR3aa: CAWSSTRGTEAFF; CDR3nt: TGTGCCTGGAGTTCGACCCGGGGGACTGAAGCTTTCTTT
v_gene: TRBV28; j_gene: TRBJ1-2; abundance: .; d_gene: .; CDR3aa: CASRRGGLGYTF; CDR3nt: TGTGCCAGCAGACGGGGGGGCCTTGGCTACACCTTC
v_gene: TRBV7-6; j_gene: TRBJ1-5; abundance: .; d_gene: .; CDR3aa: CASSLGTHSNQPQHF; CDR3nt: TGTGCCAGCAGCTTAGGCACACATAGCAATCAGCCCCAGCATTTT
v_gene: TRBV2; j_gene: TRBJ2-3; abundance: many; d_gene: TRBD2; CDR3aa: CASRPGLAGNTDTQYF; CDR3nt: TGTGCCAGCAGGCCGGGACTAGCGGGGAACACAGATACGCAGTATTTT
v_gene: TRBV6-6; j_gene: TRBJ2-7; abundance: .; d_gene: .; CDR3aa: CASSYSATFYEQYF; CDR3nt: TGTGCCAGCAGTTACTCGGCCACCTTCTACGAGCAGTACTTC
v_gene: TRBV9; j_gene: TRBJ2-5; abundance: .; d_gene: TRBD1; CDR3aa: CASSVETGNQETQYF; CDR3nt: TGTGCCAGCAGCGTAGAGACAGGGAACCAAGAGACCCAGTACTTC
v_gene: TRBV12-3/TRBV12-4; j_gene: TRBJ2-7; abundance: .; d_gene: TRBD1; CDR3aa: CASSRHRDRGTYEQYF; CDR3nt: TGTGCCAGCAGCCGGCACCGGGACAGGGGCACCTACGAGCAGTACTTC
v_gene: TRBV7-9; j_gene: TRBJ1-1; abundance: .; d_gene: .; CDR3aa: CASSLLTNTEAFF; CDR3nt: TGTGCCAGCAGTCTTTTAACGAACACTGAAGCTTTCTTT
v_gene: TRBV7-9; j_gene: TRBJ2-4; abundance: many; d_gene: .; CDR3aa: CASSLGYGENIQYF; CDR3nt: TGTGCCAGCAGCTTGGGATACGGGGAAAACATTCAGTACTTC
v_gene: TRBV20-1; j_gene: TRBJ1-5; abundance: few; d_gene: TRBD1; CDR3aa: CSAREPDRGGQPQHF; CDR3nt: TGCAGTGCTAGAGAACCCGACAGGGGGGGTCAGCCCCAGCATTTT
v_gene: TRBV4-1; j_gene: TRBJ1-1; abundance: .; d_gene: .; CDR3aa: CASSQDFPGTLVTEAFF; CDR3nt: TGCGCCAGCAGCCAAGATTTCCCAGGGACCTTGGTCACTGAAGCTTTCTTT
v_gene: TRBV5-5; j_gene: TRBJ2-7; abundance: .; d_gene: .; CDR3aa: CASGLLLTSYEQYF; CDR3nt: TGTGCCAGCGGACTGTTGTTGACGTCCTACGAGCAGTACTTC
v_gene: TRBV11-2; j_gene: TRBJ2-7; abundance: .; d_gene: .; CDR3aa: CASSIRDSNYEQYF; CDR3nt: TGTGCCAGCAGCATAAGAGACAGCAACTACGAGCAGTACTTC
v_gene: TRBV28; j_gene: TRBJ1-1; abundance: many; d_gene: .; CDR3aa: CASFTKGNTEAFF; CDR3nt: TGTGCCAGCTTCACGAAGGGGAACACTGAAGCTTTCTTT
v_gene: TRBV18; j_gene: TRBJ2-1; abundance: .; d_gene: TRBD1; CDR3aa: CASSPRPGGLDNEQFF; CDR3nt: TGTGCCAGCTCACCACGGCCAGGGGGATTGGACAATGAGCAGTTCTTC
v_gene: TRBV2; j_gene: TRBJ2-3; abundance: few; d_gene: TRBD1; CDR3aa: CATRGQIDTQYF; CDR3nt: TGTGCCACCAGGGGGCAGATAGATACGCAGTATTTT
v_gene: TRBV20-1; j_gene: TRBJ1-1; abundance: many; d_gene: .; CDR3aa: CSARDVDTEAFF; CDR3nt: TGCAGTGCTAGAGATGTCGACACTGAAGCTTTCTTT
v_gene: TRBV20-1; j_gene: TRBJ2-3; abundance: many; d_gene: .; CDR3aa: CSAREPLPSTDTQYF; CDR3nt: TGCAGTGCTAGAGAACCCCTCCCTAGCACAGATACGCAGTATTTT
v_gene: TRBV25-1; j_gene: TRBJ2-1; abundance: .; d_gene: .; CDR3aa: CASSEYGRGRNEQFF; CDR3nt: TGTGCCAGCAGTGAATATGGCAGGGGGAGGAATGAGCAGTTCTTC
v_gene: TRBV3-1; j_gene: TRBJ1-5; abundance: few; d_gene: .; CDR3aa: CASSQGFNQPQHF; CDR3nt: TGTGCCAGCAGCCAGGGTTTCAATCAGCCCCAGCATTTT
v_gene: TRBV28; j_gene: TRBJ1-4; abundance: .; d_gene: .; CDR3aa: CASSLSGAGEKLFF; CDR3nt: TGTGCCAGCAGTTTATCGGGGGCAGGCGAAAAACTGTTTTTT
v_gene: TRBV6-1; j_gene: TRBJ2-1; abundance: .; d_gene: TRBD2; CDR3aa: CASGRGGGNEQFF; CDR3nt: TGTGCCAGCGGGCGGGGGGGCGGGAATGAGCAGTTCTTC
v_gene: TRBV5-6; j_gene: TRBJ2-7; abundance: .; d_gene: .; CDR3aa: CASSFSVETYEQYF; CDR3nt: TGTGCCAGCAGCTTTAGCGTGGAGACCTACGAGCAGTACTTC
v_gene: TRBV12-3/TRBV12-4; j_gene: TRBJ1-5; abundance: few; d_gene: .; CDR3aa: CASSQPGRFNQPQHF; CDR3nt: TGTGCCAGCAGCCAACCGGGAAGATTTAATCAGCCCCAGCATTTT
v_gene: TRBV6-1; j_gene: TRBJ2-3; abundance: few; d_gene: .; CDR3aa: CASNLRATDTQYF; CDR3nt: TGTGCCAGCAATTTGCGGGCTACAGATACGCAGTATTTT
v_gene: TRBV28; j_gene: TRBJ1-6; abundance: .; d_gene: .; CDR3aa: CASSPGAYNSPLHF; CDR3nt: TGTGCCAGCAGCCCCGGGGCCTATAATTCACCCCTCCACTTT
v_gene: TRBV9; j_gene: TRBJ2-5; abundance: .; d_gene: TRBD1; CDR3aa: CASSVAPGQGAGETQYF; CDR3nt: TGTGCCAGCAGCGTAGCACCGGGACAGGGGGCCGGAGAGACCCAGTACTTC
v_gene: TRBV27; j_gene: TRBJ2-7; abundance: many; d_gene: TRBD2; CDR3aa: CASSPGLESYEQYF; CDR3nt: TGTGCCAGCAGTCCGGGACTAGAATCCTACGAGCAGTACTTC
v_gene: TRBV7-8; j_gene: TRBJ2-4; abundance: .; d_gene: TRBD2; CDR3aa: CASLPGLAGGKNIQYF; CDR3nt: TGTGCCAGCTTACCAGGACTAGCGGGGGGGAAAAACATTCAGTACTTC
v_gene: TRBV5-1; j_gene: TRBJ2-2; abundance: many; d_gene: TRBD1; CDR3aa: CASSSDRGRTGELFF; CDR3nt: TGCGCCAGCAGCTCGGACAGGGGGCGCACCGGGGAGCTGTTTTTT
v_gene: TRBV6-4; j_gene: TRBJ1-6; abundance: .; d_gene: TRBD1; CDR3aa: CASSDSTGDNSPLHF; CDR3nt: TGTGCCAGCAGTGACTCGACAGGGGATAATTCACCCCTCCACTTT
v_gene: TRBV7-3; j_gene: TRBJ2-2; abundance: many; d_gene: .; CDR3aa: CASSLPDGELFF; CDR3nt: TGTGCCAGCAGCTTACCGGACGGGGAGCTGTTTTTT